The 16 T cell receptor beta chains below come from one sample, sequenced in a study of lymphopenia after photon versus proton radiotherapy. Profiled with immunoSEQ multiplex PCR; TCRdb holds only in-frame clones, not every one. The table has tens of thousands of clones, about 85% seen once; the top ten hold 13%. This material consisted of peripheral blood, taken from a patient treated with proton-based radiotherapy. These receptors were collected from an elderly man with esophageal cancer.

This clone is a singleton in its sample. The chain combines TRBV5-1 with TRBJ1-2, with 8 bases that match TRBD1. Per germline, CDR1 SGHRS and CDR2 YFSETQ. J gave up 2 bases and V 4 bases, and 10 bases lay outside the gene matches. This CDR3 contains 16 residues. CDR3 in amino acids: CASSLPPGGGNYGYTF. The CDR3 DNA is TGCGCCAGCAGCCTACCCCCAGGGGGCGGCAACTATGGCTACACCTTC.

V usage is TRBV11-3 and J usage is TRBJ2-3; D is uncertain. Germline V gene data show CDR1 as SGHNT and CDR2 as YENEEA. There are 15 residues in the CDR3. Between the trimmed V and J ends, which lost 1 base and 2 bases, there was a span of 10 bases. The CDR3 DNA reads as TGTGCCAGCAGCTTAGGATCTTTTTCCACAGATACGCAGTATTTT. The encoded protein is CASSLGSFSTDTQYF.

The gene calls are TRBV4-2 and TRBJ1-1; maybe TRBD1 (6 bases). With 4 bases removed from V and 4 bases from J, the gap between germline ends came to 22 bases. This CDR3 has 17 amino acids. The germline V gene has CDR1 LGHNA and CDR2 YNFKEQ. The CDR3 reads CASSPSSDGGPSTEAFF. The CDR3 DNA sequence: TGTGCCAGCAGCCCCAGCAGTGATGGGGGGCCAAGCACTGAAGCTTTCTTT.

This chain's CDR3 is CAISSSPGTEAFF. The CDR3 coding sequence is TGTGCCATCAGCTCAAGTCCGGGGACTGAAGCTTTCTTT. The rearrangement uses TRBV10-3 and TRBJ1-1, with D uncertain. Germline V gives CDR1 ENHRY, CDR2 SYGVKD. V was shortened by 6 bases and J by 5 bases, with 13 bases between the two germline ends. The CDR3 totals 13 residues.

V is TRBV19 and J is TRBJ1-2; the D is unclear. The CDR3 is 14 residues long. V was shortened by 3 bases and J by 6 bases, with 14 bases between the two germline ends. CDR1 and CDR2 (germline): LNHDA, SQIVND (reference sequence). CDR3 coding DNA: TGTGCCAGTAGTATGACGGTTGACTACCATGGCTACACCTTC. Encoded protein: CASSMTVDYHGYTF.

J is TRBJ2-7 and V is TRBV11-2; D call uncertain. This CDR3 has 15 amino acids. The V and J ends lost 1 base and 2 bases respectively, with 12 bases between them. Germline CDR1 reads SGHAT; CDR2 reads FQNNGV. The CDR3 loop reads CASSLVGRRTYEQYF. CDR3 DNA: TGTGCCAGCAGCTTAGTGGGTCGGCGAACCTACGAGCAGTACTTC. Full variable domain (remainder filled in from reference TRBV11-2 and TRBJ2-7): EAGVAQSPRYKIIEKRQSVAFWCNPISGHATLYWYQQILGQGPKLLIQFQNNGVVDDSQLPKDRFSAERLKGVDSTLKIQPAKLEDSAVYLCASSLVGRRTYEQYFGPGTRLTVT.

This chain uses TRBV18 with TRBJ2-7; D is unresolved. This CDR3 is built from 13 residues. Germline loops: CDR1 KGHSH, CDR2 LQKENI. Trimming cost V 6 bases and J 6 bases, with 15 bases left between them. CDR3 nucleotides: TGTGCCAGCTCGCCGCGAAGACCGGGCGAGCAGTACTTC. This translates into CASSPRRPGEQYF.

The chain links TRBV19 to TRBJ2-1, with D tentatively TRBD1 (6 bases). V was cut by 8 bases and J by 4 bases, with 12 bases left in between. There are 13 residues in the CDR3. Germline V gene lookup returns CDR1 LNHDA and CDR2 SQIVND (reference sequence). CDR3 in DNA: TGTGCCAGTTTAGGGGGTGGGTACAATGAGCAGTTCTTC. Amino acid sequence: CASLGGGYNEQFF. Full variable domain (missing parts from reference TRBV19 and TRBJ2-1): DGGITQSPKYLFRKEGQNVTLSCEQNLNHDAMYWYRQDPGQGLRLIYYSQIVNDFQKGDIAEGYSVSREKKESFPLTVTSAQKNPTAFYLCASLGGGYNEQFFGPGTRLTVL.

The rearrangement joins TRBV9 to TRBJ2-3; either TRBD1 or TRBD2 may fit D (5 bases each). V was pared by 2 bases and J by 0 bases, with 13 bases between. The CDR3 consists of 16 residues. Germline CDR1 reads SGDLS; CDR2 reads YYNGEE. The CDR3 protein is CASSVDEGFSTDTQYF. Here the CDR3 DNA reads TGTGCCAGCAGCGTTGACGAGGGGTTTAGCACAGATACGCAGTATTTT.

The chain has TRBV30 and TRBJ1-4; perhaps TRBD1 as D (6 bases). Germline CDR1 GTSNPN, CDR2 SVGIG (reference sequence). The CDR3 is 14 residues long. V shed 0 bases and J shed 8 bases, with 13 bases lying between them. In DNA form, the CDR3 reads TGTGCCTGGAGTGTAGGGGGGGATCTCGAAAAACTGTTTTTT. This codes for CAWSVGGDLEKLFF. Combining the CDR3 with reference TRBV30 and TRBJ1-4 gives the whole variable domain SQTIHQWPATLVQPVGSPLSLECTVEGTSNPNLYWYRQAAGRGLQLLFYSVGIGQISSEVPQNLSASRPQDRQFILSSKKLLLSDSGFYLCAWSVGGDLEKLFFGSGTQLSVL.

The chain joins TRBV7-6 to TRBJ2-5, with 7 bases matching TRBD1. The J call may be wrong; the DNA end is better matched by TRBJ2-7. The CDR3 is 16 residues long. Germline V CDR1 and CDR2: SGHVS, FNYEAQ. The CDR3 reads CASSLETDRRGYEQYF. The CDR3 DNA reads as TGTGCCAGCAGCTTAGAAACGGACAGGCGCGGATACGAGCAGTACTTC.

The V call is TRBV9, the J call TRBJ2-2, with TRBD1 as a possible D gene (6 bases). Between the trimmed V and J ends, which lost 0 bases and 8 bases, there was a span of 8 bases. CDR3 length: 13 residues. Germline V gives CDR1 SGDLS, CDR2 YYNGEE. CDR3 region: CASSVGGLGELFF. The DNA for the CDR3 is TGTGCCAGCAGCGTAGGGGGGCTAGGGGAGCTGTTTTTT.

This clone was recorded once. The V call is TRBV29-1, the J call TRBJ2-3, with 7 bases matching TRBD1. The V and J ends lost 6 bases and 1 base, in that order; junction bases with no gene match: 10. The length of the CDR3 is 15 residues. The germline gives CDR1 SQVTM, CDR2 ANQGSEA. Here the CDR3 reads CSVNRGPFGTDTQYF. CDR3 DNA sequence: TGCAGCGTGAACAGGGGCCCGTTTGGCACAGATACGCAGTATTTT.

The rearrangement joins TRBV28 to TRBJ1-2; D uncertain. The CDR3 spans 17 residues. Germline loops: CDR1 MDHEN, CDR2 SYDVKM. Trimming took 3 bases from V and 1 from J, leaving 18 bases between them. The CDR3 loop reads CASSFHTPGRLNYGYTF. The CDR3 DNA follows: TGTGCCAGCAGTTTTCACACCCCCGGACGGCTTAACTATGGCTACACCTTC.

This clone showed up just once. V gene TRBV4-3 combines with J gene TRBJ1-5; no definite D call. Between the trimmed V and J ends, which lost 4 bases and 5 bases, there was a span of 9 bases. Germline V gene sequence: CDR1 LGHNA, CDR2 YSLEER. This CDR3 is 13 amino acids long. The DNA for the CDR3 is TGCGCCAGCAGCCCTGGTAGGGATCAGCCCCAGCATTTT. Translating gives CASSPGRDQPQHF.

This clone is a singleton in its sample. The chain joins TRBV5-4 to TRBJ1-1; unclear D gene. There are 16 residues in the CDR3. Germline V CDR1 and CDR2: SGHNT, YYREEE (reference sequence). V was clipped by 0 bases and J by 1 base, with 13 bases between them. The CDR3 reads CASSLALGKGNTEAFF. DNA of the CDR3: TGTGCCAGCAGCTTGGCCCTAGGCAAGGGGAACACTGAAGCTTTCTTT.